These 2 T cell receptor beta chains originate from one sample sequenced in a study of HIV-infected children after antiretroviral therapy interruption. The sample's treatment: PENTA 11 planned treatment interruption arm or continuous ART arm. Unique molecular identifiers were included in an RNA-based 3' RACE TCR library. From the 3' RACE reads, TCRdb called clonotypes with MiXCR, one entry per CDR3 protein. Of about 89,000 distinct CDR3 sequences listed, about 7% are singletons. The sequenced sample was CD45RA+ CD4+ T cells from PBMCs, pooled from several time points, obtained from a donor given antiretroviral therapy, either interrupted or continuous. Stated subset: naive CD4+ CD45RA+ CD45RO- T cells. Receptors were obtained from a pool of human donors with HIV.

This clonotype was observed at least ten times. The chain uses TRBV27 and TRBJ1-6; TRBD1 is a possible D gene (6 bases). This CDR3 has 16 residues. Germline lookup yields CDR1 MNHEY and CDR2 SMNVEV (reference sequence). Trimming stripped 3 bases from V and 10 bases from J, with 19 bases between. CDR3 protein: CASSLGAMDRWSPLHF. The CDR3, as DNA: TGTGCCAGCAGTTTGGGGGCCATGGACAGATGGTCACCCCTCCACTTT.

This clonotype was found a few times. The J gene is TRBJ2-2, the V gene TRBV28; D is uncertain. Trimming cost V 3 bases and J 9 bases, with 14 bases left between them. Germline lookup yields CDR1 MDHEN and CDR2 SYDVKM. The CDR3 is 14 residues long. The CDR3, as DNA: TGTGCCAGCAGTTTTGTTATGCACCCCCGGGAGCTGTTTTTT. As protein: CASSFVMHPRELFF.